The 26 T cell receptor beta chains listed next were all sequenced from one sample in a study of cytomegalovirus exposure and HLA in healthy donors. Clones were sequenced by immunoSEQ multiplex PCR, and TCRdb holds only the in-frame ones, with some missing. In the table there are roughly 200,000 clones, 80% to 85% of which are singletons. Material: PBMCs. Receptor source: a woman in her thirties in good health and CMV-seronegative.

This rearrangement joins TRBV2 to TRBJ2-3; weak D call: TRBD2 (5 bases). Germline V gives CDR1 SNHLY, CDR2 FYNNEI. The CDR3 is 12 amino acids. V shed 8 bases and J shed 8 bases, with 14 bases lying between them. CDR3 loop: CASSDEGSTQYF. Here the CDR3 DNA reads TGTGCCAGCTCAGACGAAGGGAGTACGCAGTATTTT. The whole variable domain, remainder taken from reference TRBV2 and TRBJ2-3, is EPEVTQTPSHQVTQMGQEVILRCVPISNHLYFYWYRQILGQKVEFLVSFYNNEISEKSEIFDDQFSVERPDGSNFTLKIRSTKLEDSAMYFCASSDEGSTQYFGPGTRLTVL.

The J gene is TRBJ2-1, the V gene TRBV5-1; D is perhaps TRBD2 (6 bases). This CDR3 spans 15 amino acids. Germline assignment: CDR1 SGHRS and CDR2 YFSETQ. Trimming left V 4 bases short and J 2 bases short, with 13 bases between. The chain's CDR3 is CASSPGRGPYNEQFF. The CDR3 DNA reads as TGCGCCAGCAGCCCCGGGCGGGGTCCCTACAATGAGCAGTTCTTC.

The chain has TRBV7-9 and TRBJ1-1; TRBD1 aligns across 7 bases. Germline V lookup: CDR1 SEHNR, CDR2 FQNEAQ (reference sequence). J was trimmed by 0 bases and V by 6 bases; bases with no gene match: 7. There are 15 residues in the CDR3. The DNA of the CDR3 is TGTGCCAGCAGTCGCGGACAGGTCGTGAACACTGAAGCTTTCTTT. Its protein is CASSRGQVVNTEAFF.

The rearrangement uses TRBV5-6 and TRBJ2-7; the match to TRBD2 covers 14 bases. Trimming at V came to 2 bases and at J to 4 bases, leaving 5 bases not matched to a gene. The CDR3 runs to 16 residues. The germline V gene encodes CDR1 SGHDT and CDR2 YYEEEE. The CDR3: CASSFGTSGSYYEQYF. CDR3 nucleotide sequence: TGTGCCAGCAGCTTCGGGACTAGCGGGAGCTATTACGAGCAGTACTTC.

The chain uses TRBV29-1 and TRBJ2-1, with 9 nucleotides matching TRBD2. CDR1 and CDR2 from the germline V gene are SQVTM and ANQGSEA. The CDR3 has 16 amino acids. The J segment lost 7 bases and the V segment lost 5 bases, leaving 15 bases of the junction unmatched. The chain's CDR3 is CSVSPGTSISGNEQFF. The CDR3 DNA is TGCAGCGTTTCTCCCGGGACTAGCATAAGTGGGAATGAGCAGTTCTTC.

This clone was detected a few times. The chain uses TRBV27 and TRBJ2-7, with 9 bases that match TRBD1. This CDR3 region has 13 residues. CDR1 and CDR2 from the germline V gene are MNHEY and SMNVEV (reference sequence). The V gene end was trimmed by 6 bases and the J gene end by 2 bases; junction bases not matched to a gene: 2. The CDR3 coding sequence is TGTGCCAGCAGGAGACAGGGGGCCTACGAGCAGTACTTC. As protein: CASRRQGAYEQYF.

This chain connects TRBV5-1 to TRBJ2-7, with D perhaps matching TRBD2 (6 bases). Trimming took off 4 bases at V and 2 bases at J, with 13 bases between the two ends. The CDR3 is made up of 14 amino acids. The germline V gene encodes CDR1 SGHRS and CDR2 YFSETQ. The CDR3: CASSPGTPAYEQYF. For the CDR3, the DNA is TGCGCCAGCAGCCCCGGGACTCCCGCCTACGAGCAGTACTTC.

The chain combines TRBV27 with TRBJ2-5; TRBD2 matches at 7 bases. Germline values: CDR1 MNHEY, CDR2 SMNVEV (reference sequence). V shed 6 bases and J 4 bases; nucleotides not matched to a gene: 2. This CDR3 comprises 12 residues. This chain's CDR3 is CASRGGGETQYF. CDR3 nucleotide sequence: TGTGCCAGCAGGGGCGGGGGAGAGACCCAGTACTTC.

As for this clone: Other DNA sequences within the sample encode an identical CDR3. V is TRBV27 and J is TRBJ1-1, with 9 bases lining up with TRBD1. The CDR3 has 14 residues. Trimming removed 0 bases from V and 4 bases from J; junction bases left unmatched: 0. CDR1 and CDR2 from the germline V gene are MNHEY and SMNVEV (reference sequence). The CDR3 nucleotides read TGTGCCAGCAGTTTATCGGGACAGGGCACTGAAGCTTTCTTT. It specifies CASSLSGQGTEAFF.

The V call is TRBV9, the J call TRBJ1-2, with D unresolved. The CDR3 spans 14 residues. The germline V and J ends were trimmed by 3 bases and 7 bases, with 16 bases remaining between them. The germline V gene has CDR1 SGDLS and CDR2 YYNGEE. The CDR3 reads CASSALESTGGYTF. CDR3 sequence (DNA): TGTGCCAGCAGCGCCCTAGAGTCCACCGGTGGCTACACCTTC.

V is TRBV5-1 and J is TRBJ1-5, with 7 bases lining up with TRBD1. With 4 bases clipped from V and 3 bases from J, the junction kept 7 bases outside the gene matches. The CDR3 is 15 residues long. The germline CDR1 and CDR2 sequences are SGHRS and YFSETQ. The CDR3 here is CASSVMGQPNQPQHF. As DNA, the CDR3 is TGCGCCAGCAGCGTAATGGGACAGCCCAATCAGCCCCAGCATTTT.

The chain recombines TRBV5-1 with TRBJ2-3, with 10 bases that match TRBD2. CDR3 length: 15 residues. V lost 9 bases to trimming and J lost 0 bases; unmatched junction nucleotides: 7. Germline CDR1 SGHRS, CDR2 YFSETQ. The CDR3 DNA is TGCGCCACCCAGCGGGAGGGCCAGAGCACAGATACGCAGTATTTT. Protein sequence: CATQREGQSTDTQYF.

V usage is TRBV30 and J usage is TRBJ1-1; TRBD1 might be the D (5 bases). CDR3 length equals 14 residues. The germline CDR1 and CDR2 sequences are GTSNPN and SVGIG (reference sequence). The germline V and J ends were trimmed by 3 bases and 0 bases, with 11 bases remaining between them. The CDR3 spells CAWRRGSMNTEAFF. DNA of the CDR3: TGTGCCTGGAGACGGGGGTCCATGAACACTGAAGCTTTCTTT.

This sequence joins TRBV6-5 and TRBJ2-5, with TRBD2 identical over 7 bases. The CDR3 length is 14 residues. CDR1 and CDR2 from the germline V gene are MNHEY and SVGAGI. Unmatched junction bases numbered 9, after V lost 6 bases and J lost 5 bases. This chain's CDR3 is CASRPSGGFETQYF. In nucleotides, the CDR3 is TGTGCCAGCAGACCATCCGGGGGGTTTGAGACCCAGTACTTC.

This clone was seen a handful of times. V gene TRBV27 combines with J gene TRBJ2-7; D is unclear. The germline V and J ends were trimmed by 0 bases and 3 bases, with 6 bases remaining between them. This CDR3 has 13 amino acids. The germline V gene has CDR1 MNHEY and CDR2 SMNVEV (reference sequence). The CDR3 sequence is CASSLSSLYEQYF. Here the CDR3 DNA reads TGTGCCAGCAGTTTATCCTCCCTCTACGAGCAGTACTTC.

Here the CDR3 reads CASSLVLGGAETQYF. The CDR3 coding sequence is TGTGCCAGCAGCTTAGTCTTAGGGGGGGCGGAGACCCAGTACTTC. The chain joins TRBV11-2 to TRBJ2-5, with D possibly matching TRBD2 (7 bases). Trimming took off 1 base at V and 5 bases at J, with 14 bases between the two ends. This CDR3 is built from 15 residues. CDR1 and CDR2 (germline): SGHAT, FQNNGV.

The chain combines TRBV6-5 with TRBJ2-4; tentatively, D is TRBD2 (6 bases). The V gene's germline CDR1 is MNHEY and CDR2 SVGAGI. The CDR3 totals 14 residues. Trimming pared 5 bases from V and 5 bases from J, leaving 13 bases between. The CDR3, as DNA: TGTGCCAGCAGTAAGGGGACTCGCCAAAACATTCAGTACTTC. Protein sequence: CASSKGTRQNIQYF.

The J gene is TRBJ2-7, the V gene TRBV4-1; 7 nucleotides match TRBD2. The CDR3 runs to 15 residues. Germline trimming cut 7 bases from V and 2 bases from J; bases unmatched to any gene: 11. CDR1 is MGHRA, CDR2 YSYEKL, per germline. The CDR3 sequence: CASKVLERGPYEQYF. The CDR3 DNA reads TGCGCCAGCAAGGTTCTAGAGCGGGGACCCTACGAGCAGTACTTC.

V usage is TRBV5-4 and J usage is TRBJ2-7; TRBD1 matches 8 bases. This CDR3 is built from 14 residues. V was clipped by 4 bases and J by 5 bases; unmatched bases: 8. Germline CDR1 and CDR2: SGHNT and YYREEE (reference sequence). CDR3 residues: CASSAGQGLNEQYF. CDR3 sequence (DNA): TGTGCCAGCAGCGCAGGACAGGGTTTGAACGAGCAGTACTTC.

This chain links TRBV7-9 with TRBJ2-7, with D possibly being TRBD1 (6 bases). CDR1 is SEHNR, CDR2 FQNEAQ, per germline (reference sequence). This CDR3 region has 12 residues. V shed 4 bases and J shed 5 bases, with 9 bases lying between them. The CDR3 protein is CASSSQGNEQYF. CDR3 sequence (DNA): TGTGCCAGCAGCTCACAGGGAAACGAGCAGTACTTC.

The chain couples TRBV6-5 to TRBJ1-3; no clear D. V lost 6 bases to trimming and J lost 0 bases, with 9 bases between them. Germline loops: CDR1 MNHEY, CDR2 SVGAGI. The CDR3 runs to 14 residues. The DNA for the CDR3 is TGTGCCAGCAGCACCTCGGTCTCTGGAAACACCATATATTTT. Encoded protein: CASSTSVSGNTIYF.

This clone was counted only a few times. V usage is TRBV6-5 and J usage is TRBJ1-2, with D possibly being TRBD1 (6 bases). The germline gives CDR1 MNHEY, CDR2 SVGAGI. The CDR3 runs to 15 residues. Trimming took off 0 bases at V and 3 bases at J, with 11 bases between the two ends. The CDR3 protein is CASSYSGRGDYGYTF. The CDR3 nucleotides are TGTGCCAGCAGTTACTCTGGGAGGGGGGACTATGGCTACACCTTC.

The CDR3 nucleotides read TGTGCCAGCAGTTTTTCCCCCGACAGACCCTACGAGCAGTACTTC. Translation: CASSFSPDRPYEQYF. The V call is TRBV28, the J call TRBJ2-7, with D maybe TRBD1 (5 bases). V dropped 3 bases and J dropped 2 bases, with 14 bases sitting between them. The CDR3 contains 15 residues. CDR1 MDHEN and CDR2 SYDVKM come from the germline V gene. Full variable domain (remainder filled in from reference TRBV28 and TRBJ2-7): DVKVTQSSRYLVKRTGEKVFLECVQDMDHENMFWYRQDPGLGLRLIYFSYDVKMKEKGDIPEGYSVSREKKERFSLILESASTNQTSMYLCASSFSPDRPYEQYFGPGTRLTVT.

The rearrangement uses TRBV18 and TRBJ2-5; 8 bases fit TRBD1. CDR3 length: 16 residues. V dropped 4 bases and J dropped 5; count of bases not matched to a gene: 12. CDR1 and CDR2 from the germline V gene are KGHSH and LQKENI. CDR3 coding DNA: TGTGCCAGCTCACGCGCCCAACAGGGGGGTAGCGAGACCCAGTACTTC. Translated: CASSRAQQGGSETQYF.

The chain couples TRBV19 to TRBJ2-4; TRBD2 agrees at 10 bases. Germline CDR1 LNHDA, CDR2 SQIVND (reference sequence). With 9 bases clipped from V and 4 bases from J, the junction kept 12 bases outside the gene matches. The CDR3 is 16 amino acids. CDR3 loop: CASAGAGTSAKNIQYF. CDR3 sequence (DNA): TGTGCCAGCGCAGGGGCCGGGACTAGCGCTAAAAACATTCAGTACTTC.

The chain is built from TRBV5-1 and TRBJ1-1; the D gene is possibly TRBD1 (6 bases). This CDR3 region has 15 residues. Germline CDR1 reads SGHRS; CDR2 reads YFSETQ. Trimming pared 4 bases from V and 3 bases from J, leaving 16 bases between. CDR3 nucleotides: TGCGCCAGCAGCCCACAGGGTCATGTTGACACTGAAGCTTTCTTT. Translation gives CASSPQGHVDTEAFF.